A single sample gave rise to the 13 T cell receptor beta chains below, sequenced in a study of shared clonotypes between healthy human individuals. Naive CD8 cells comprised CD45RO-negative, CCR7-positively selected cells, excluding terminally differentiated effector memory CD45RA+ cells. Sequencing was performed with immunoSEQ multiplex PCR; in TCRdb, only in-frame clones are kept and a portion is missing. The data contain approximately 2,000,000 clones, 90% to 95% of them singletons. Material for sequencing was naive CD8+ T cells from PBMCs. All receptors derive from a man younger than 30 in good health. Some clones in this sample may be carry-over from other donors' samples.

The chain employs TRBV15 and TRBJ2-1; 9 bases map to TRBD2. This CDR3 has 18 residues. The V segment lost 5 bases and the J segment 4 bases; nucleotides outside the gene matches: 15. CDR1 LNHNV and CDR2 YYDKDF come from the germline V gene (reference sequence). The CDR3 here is CATSEPWASGKDYNEQFF. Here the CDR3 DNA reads TGTGCCACCAGCGAGCCTTGGGCTAGCGGGAAGGATTACAATGAGCAGTTCTTC.

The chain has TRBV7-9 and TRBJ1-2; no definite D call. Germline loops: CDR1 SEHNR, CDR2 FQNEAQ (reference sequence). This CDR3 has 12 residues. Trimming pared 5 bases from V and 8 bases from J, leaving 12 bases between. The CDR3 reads CASSTLESGYTF. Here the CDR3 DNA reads TGTGCCAGCAGCACATTGGAGTCGGGCTACACCTTC.

CDR3 in amino acids: CASSSGTSGNIEETQYF. CDR3 DNA: TGTGCCAGCAGCTCCGGGACTAGCGGGAACATAGAAGAGACCCAGTACTTC. This sequence joins TRBV9 and TRBJ2-5, with TRBD2 matching 13 bases. The CDR3 is 17 amino acids. Germline assignment: CDR1 SGDLS and CDR2 YYNGEE. The ends lost 4 bases at V and 3 bases at J; junction bases unmatched: 9.

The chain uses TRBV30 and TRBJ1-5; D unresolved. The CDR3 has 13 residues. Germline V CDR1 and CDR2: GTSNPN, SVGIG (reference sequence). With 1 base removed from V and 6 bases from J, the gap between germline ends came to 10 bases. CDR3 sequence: CAWSDEGVQPQHF. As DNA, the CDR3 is TGTGCCTGGAGTGACGAGGGAGTTCAGCCCCAGCATTTT.

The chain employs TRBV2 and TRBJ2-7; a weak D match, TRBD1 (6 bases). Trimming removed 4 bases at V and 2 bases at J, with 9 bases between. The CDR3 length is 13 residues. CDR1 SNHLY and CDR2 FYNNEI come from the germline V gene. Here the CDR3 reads CASSGTGTYEQYF. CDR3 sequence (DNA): TGTGCCAGCAGTGGTACAGGGACCTACGAGCAGTACTTC.

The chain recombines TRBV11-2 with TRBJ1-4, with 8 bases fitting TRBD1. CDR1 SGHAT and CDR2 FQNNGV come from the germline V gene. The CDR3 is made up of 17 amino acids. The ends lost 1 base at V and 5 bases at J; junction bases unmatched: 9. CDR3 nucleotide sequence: TGTGCCAGCAGCTTAGGGCGAGGGACAGGTCGGAATGAAAAACTGTTTTTT. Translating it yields CASSLGRGTGRNEKLFF.

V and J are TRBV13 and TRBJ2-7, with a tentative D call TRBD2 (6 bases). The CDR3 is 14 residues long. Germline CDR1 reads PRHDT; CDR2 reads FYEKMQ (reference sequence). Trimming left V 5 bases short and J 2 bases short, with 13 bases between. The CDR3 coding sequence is TGTGCCAGCAGCCCGGCGGCGGGGCCCTACGAGCAGTACTTC. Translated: CASSPAAGPYEQYF.

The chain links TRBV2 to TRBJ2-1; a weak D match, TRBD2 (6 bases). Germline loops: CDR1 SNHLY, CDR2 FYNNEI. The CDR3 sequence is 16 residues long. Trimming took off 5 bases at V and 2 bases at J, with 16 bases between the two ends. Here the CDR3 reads CASSLSAGWTYNEQFF. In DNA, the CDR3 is TGTGCCAGCAGTTTGAGTGCGGGATGGACCTACAATGAGCAGTTCTTC.

The CDR3 region has the DNA TGTGCCACCAGCCGAGGGGCGGCCACAACCTACGAGCAGTACTTC. Its translation: CATSRGAATTYEQYF. The chain joins TRBV15 to TRBJ2-7, with D perhaps being TRBD1 or TRBD2 (5 bases each). The CDR3 is 15 residues long. Trimming left V 5 bases short and J 2 bases short, with 16 bases between. Germline CDR1 reads LNHNV; CDR2 reads YYDKDF (reference sequence).

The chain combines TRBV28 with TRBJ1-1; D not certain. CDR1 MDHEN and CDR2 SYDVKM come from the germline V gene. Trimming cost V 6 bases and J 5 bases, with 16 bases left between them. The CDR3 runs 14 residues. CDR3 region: CASRLHRVGTEAFF. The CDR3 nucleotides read TGTGCCAGCAGGCTCCATCGGGTTGGGACTGAAGCTTTCTTT.

CDR3 sequence (DNA): TGTGCCATCAGTGAGTCCGGGGAGCGAGGTTACAATGAGCAGTTCTTC. Translating gives CAISESGERGYNEQFF. This chain links TRBV10-3 with TRBJ2-1, with D possibly TRBD2 on 5 matching bases. Germline-derived CDR1 and CDR2 are ENHRY and SYGVKD. Trimming removed 0 bases from V and 4 bases from J, with 13 bases in between. The CDR3 is 16 residues long.

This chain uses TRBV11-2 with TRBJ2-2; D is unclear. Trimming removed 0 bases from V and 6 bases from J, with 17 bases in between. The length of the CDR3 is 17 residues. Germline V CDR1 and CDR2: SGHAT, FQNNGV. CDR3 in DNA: TGTGCCAGCAGCTTAGATAGGGCACACGGGTATGCCGGGGAGCTGTTTTTT. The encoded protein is CASSLDRAHGYAGELFF.

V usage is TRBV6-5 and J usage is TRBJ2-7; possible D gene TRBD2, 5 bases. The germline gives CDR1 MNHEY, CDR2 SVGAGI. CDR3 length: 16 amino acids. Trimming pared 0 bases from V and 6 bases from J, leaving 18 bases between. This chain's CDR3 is CASSYSGSGRTSEQYF. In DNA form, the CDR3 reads TGTGCCAGCAGTTACTCGGGCAGTGGGCGTACTAGCGAGCAGTACTTC.